These 17 T cell receptor delta chains came from one sample sequenced in a study of human gamma delta and Vdelta1 T cells. TCRdb repeated clone calling on the PCR reads with CATT. The sample includes approximately 6,000 delta-chain clones, about 9.4% seen only once; the top ten take 13% to 15%. The sequenced material came from naive CD27+ Vdelta1 gamma-delta T cells from blood. These TCRs come from a human donor in good health.

Of note for this clone: A far larger clone is just one base off, so this is likely a read error. The sample holds other DNA sequences that translate to the same CDR3. The chain employs TRDV1 and TRDJ1, with D possibly TRDD2 on 5 matching bases. Germline assignment: CDR1 TSWWSYY and CDR2 QGS. The CDR3 sequence is 21 residues long. Trimming removed 1 base at V and 0 bases at J, with 27 bases between. The CDR3 DNA follows: TGTGCTCTTGGGGAACCCCGCAGGAATCTTCCCCTGTCTGCCTACACCGATAAACTCATCTTT. This translates into CALGEPRRNLPLSAYTDKLIF.

In its sample, this clone was seen a few times. A much larger clone sits a single nucleotide away, making a read error possible. The chain carries TRDV1 and TRDJ1; 8 nucleotides agree with TRDD3. The CDR3 is 21 amino acids. Trimming at V came to 5 bases and at J to 2 bases, leaving 25 bases not matched to a gene. Germline V CDR1 and CDR2: TSWWSYY, QGS. CDR3 in amino acids: CALGLIRLLGGRSRPTDKLIF. CDR3 in DNA: TGTGCTCTTGGGCTAATTAGGTTACTGGGGGGACGATCCCGTCCGACCGATAAACTCATCTTT.

The chain recombines TRDV1 with TRDJ1, with TRDD3 matching 10 bases. Germline V gives CDR1 TSWWSYY, CDR2 QGS. The CDR3 is made up of 19 amino acids. V trimming: 4 bases; J trimming: 4 bases; junction bases outside the gene matches: 18. The CDR3 DNA sequence: TGTGCTCTTGGGGCCCACCTTCTTCGTACTGGGGGATTAGGCGATAAACTCATCTTT. Amino acid sequence: CALGAHLLRTGGLGDKLIF.

Worth noting for this clone: This may stem from a read error, because a much larger clone lies one nucleotide away. Other DNA sequences from this sample encode an identical CDR3 as well. The genes are TRDV1 and TRDJ1, with D perhaps matching TRDD2 or TRDD3 (6 bases each). V lost 7 bases and J lost 3, with 33 bases in between. Germline V gene lookup returns CDR1 TSWWSYY and CDR2 QGS. This CDR3 has 20 residues. CDR3 region: CALVQTSFGGYRSMADKLIF. CDR3 DNA: TGTGCTCTTGTACAAACTTCCTTTGGGGGGTACCGGTCAATGGCCGATAAACTCATCTTT.

This clone was counted between two and nine times. For this DNA, TCRdb reports the protein of a much larger clone, which diverges at residue 13, most likely from a read error; the protein presented here is translated directly from the DNA. The chain links TRDV1 to TRDJ1; 9 bases are a match to TRDD2. Germline lookup yields CDR1 TSWWSYY and CDR2 QGS. J was trimmed by 4 bases and V by 0 bases; bases with no gene match: 12. CDR3 length: 18 residues. Here the CDR3 DNA reads TGTGCTCTTGGGGAACTCCTTCCTACGACGCTAGCCATCGATAAACTCATCTTT. Amino acids: CALGELLPTTLAIDKLIF.

This clone was seen a few times. This chain connects TRDV1 to TRDJ1; 8 bases align to TRDD3. CDR1 TSWWSYY and CDR2 QGS come from the germline V gene. The CDR3 has 24 residues. J lost 3 bases, V lost 2 bases, and 32 bases had no gene match. The CDR3 DNA reads as TGTGCTCTTGGGGAATCAAAAGCTTCCACCCGATGGTCTTGGGGGGGATATGAGGCCGATAAACTCATCTTT. This encodes CALGESKASTRWSWGGYEADKLIF.

V is TRDV1 and J is TRDJ1; 9 positions match TRDD3. J was trimmed by 4 bases and V by 5 bases; bases with no gene match: 17. The CDR3 loop spans 18 amino acids. Germline V gene lookup returns CDR1 TSWWSYY and CDR2 QGS. The CDR3 protein is CALGLPKRPRGYGDKLIF. The CDR3 nucleotides are TGTGCTCTTGGGTTGCCCAAGAGACCGAGGGGATACGGCGATAAACTCATCTTT.

In the case of this clone: This may come from a read error, since a much larger clone is one base off. Different DNA sequences within this sample yield the same CDR3. The genes are TRDV1 and TRDJ1, with TRDD2 matching 9 bases. CDR3 length: 23 amino acids. J gave up 3 bases and V 1 base, and 27 bases lay outside the gene matches. Germline CDR1 is TSWWSYY and CDR2 is QGS. The CDR3 bases are TGTGCTCTTGGGGAACGGGGAAATAGACCTTCCTACGGCTACTGGGTATTGTCCGATAAACTCATCTTT. Encoded protein: CALGERGNRPSYGYWVLSDKLIF.

To note about this clone: A junction end diverges from the germline sequence, so it may reflect a read error. The chain links TRDV2 to TRDJ1; possible D gene TRDD3, 6 bases. Germline CDR1 GEAIGNYY, CDR2 EKD. The CDR3 totals 12 residues. This CDR3 reads CASIWGSRQLIF. The CDR3 DNA sequence: TGTGCCAGTATTTGGGGATCGCGCCAACTAATCTTT.

About this clone itself: TCRdb's entry gives the protein of a much larger clone, which mismatches this DNA's translation at residue 3, likely from a read error; the protein reported here is translated from the DNA. The chain combines TRDV2 with TRDJ1, with 10 nucleotides matching TRDD3. Germline V gives CDR1 GEAIGNYY, CDR2 EKD. The CDR3 extends over 12 amino acids. The V and J ends lost 9 bases and 9 bases, in that order; junction bases with no gene match: 9. CDR3 bases: TGTGCCGGTACTGGGGGATCGATCCAACTCATCTTT. Residues: CAGTGGSIQLIF.

In this sample, this clone turned up a few times. This may be a read error, as it is one base from a much larger clone. The identical CDR3 is also encoded by other nucleotide sequences in the sample. The chain uses TRDV1 and TRDJ1; 9 bases agree with TRDD2. The CDR3 is 21 residues long. V shed 5 bases and J 2 bases; nucleotides not matched to a gene: 24. Looked up from germline, CDR1 is TSWWSYY and CDR2 is QGS. The CDR3 DNA reads as TGTGCTCTTGGGAGGCGAGCCTTCCTACGAACGGGGGGGGAAAGTACCGATAAACTCATCTTT. Translation: CALGRRAFLRTGGESTDKLIF.

This clone has only a few counts. The protein held in TCRdb is that of a much larger clone and does not match this DNA's translation at residue 10, likely because of a read error; the protein shown is translated from the DNA. The chain uses TRDV1 and TRDJ2; no reliable D call. Germline V CDR1 and CDR2: TSWWSYY, QGS. CDR3 length equals 19 residues. The ends were cut back, 5 bases at V and 8 bases at J, with 30 bases in the middle. Here the CDR3 DNA reads TGTGCTCTTGGGTCCCCCTCAGGGAGGACGCGTCAGGTGAGGGCACAACTCTTCTTT. Its protein is CALGSPSGRTRQVRAQLFF.

A few counts support this clone. A much larger clone differs from this one at a single base, so this may be a read error. This chain uses TRDV1 with TRDJ1, with 9 bases that match TRDD2. Germline V lookup: CDR1 TSWWSYY, CDR2 QGS. The CDR3 has 22 residues. V dropped 2 bases and J dropped 1; count of bases not matched to a gene: 23. CDR3 residues: CALGETYRPSYLGMPCTDKLIF. CDR3 coding DNA: TGTGCTCTTGGGGAAACATACCGGCCTTCCTACCTGGGGATGCCTTGCACCGATAAACTCATCTTT.

In this sample, this clone turned up a few times. The TCRdb record carries a much larger clone's protein, which differs from this DNA's translation at residue 7; a read error is the likely cause, and the protein listed here is the DNA translation. V gene TRDV1 combines with J gene TRDJ1, with D possibly being TRDD3 (6 bases). The CDR3 runs to 18 residues. Germline V gives CDR1 TSWWSYY, CDR2 QGS. Between the trimmed V and J ends, which lost 2 bases and 8 bases, there was a span of 27 bases. The CDR3 loop is CALGEFSLRQTGTRKLIF. The CDR3 DNA is TGTGCTCTTGGGGAATTCTCCCTACGTCAAACTGGGACTCGGAAACTCATCTTT.

In regard to this clone: A much larger clone is a single base away; this may be a read error. The chain couples TRDV1 to TRDJ1; TRDD3 might be the D (5 bases). V gave up 3 bases and J gave up 0 bases, with 29 bases separating them. The CDR3 spans 21 residues. Germline CDR1 is TSWWSYY and CDR2 is QGS. CDR3 bases: TGTGCTCTTGGGGAGGGGAGATCGCGTCGAGGACTGGAGACGAACACCGATAAACTCATCTTT. As protein: CALGEGRSRRGLETNTDKLIF.

This clone was counted a few times. This DNA translates differently at residue 6 from the TCRdb protein, which is that of a much larger clone; a read error is likely, and the protein shown is the DNA's own translation. The chain combines TRDV1 with TRDJ1; D is unresolved. From germline, CDR1 is TSWWSYY and CDR2 QGS. V was shortened by 0 bases and J by 0 bases, with 5 bases between the two germline ends. This CDR3 is built from 14 residues. In nucleotides, the CDR3 is TGTGCTCTTGGGGAACTGGGGTACACCGATAAACTCATCTTT. Translation: CALGELGYTDKLIF.

Sample share makes this clone medium-sized. The chain links TRDV1 to TRDJ2, with TRDD3 as a possible D gene (6 bases). V was pared by 4 bases and J by 4 bases, with 22 bases between. There are 18 residues in the CDR3. The germline CDR1 and CDR2 sequences are TSWWSYY and QGS. The CDR3 sequence: CALGGVSPLGFRTAQLFF. The CDR3 DNA reads TGTGCTCTTGGGGGAGTGTCCCCCCTGGGGTTCCGGACAGCACAACTCTTCTTT.